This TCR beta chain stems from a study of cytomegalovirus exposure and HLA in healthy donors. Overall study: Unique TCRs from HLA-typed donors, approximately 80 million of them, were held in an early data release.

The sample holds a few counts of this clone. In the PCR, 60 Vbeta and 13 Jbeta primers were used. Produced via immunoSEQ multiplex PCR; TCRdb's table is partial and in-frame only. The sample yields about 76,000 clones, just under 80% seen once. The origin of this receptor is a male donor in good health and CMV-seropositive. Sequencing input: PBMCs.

CDR3 amino acids: CASSRLDKVGYEQYF. Written as DNA, the CDR3 is TGCGCCAGCAGCCGATTGGACAAAGTGGGCTACGAGCAGTACTTC. V gene TRBV5-1 combines with J gene TRBJ2-7, with D possibly TRBD1 on 5 matching bases. The V end was cut by 4 bases, the J end by 3 bases, with 17 bases between. The CDR3 sequence is 15 residues long. Germline V lookup: CDR1 SGHRS, CDR2 YFSETQ.